What follows are 26 T cell receptor beta chains derived from one specimen sequenced in a study of type 1 and type 2 diabetes patients. PCR was run on genomic DNA. Amplification of the beta chain CDR3 used 30 forward and 13 reverse multiplex primers. TCRdb reprocessed the multiplex PCR reads via MiXCR and lists one record per CDR3 protein. The table shows more than 250,000 distinct CDR3 sequences, with more than 45% occurring only once. The specimen sequenced was peripheral blood mononuclear cells (PBMCs). The receptors come from a man between 18 and 29 years old with type 2 diabetes.

In this sample, this clonotype turned up many times. The chain uses TRBV2 and TRBJ1-1, with no clear D. Germline V CDR1 and CDR2: SNHLY, FYNNEI. The CDR3 spans 15 residues. Deletions cut 5 bases from V and 1 base from J, with 14 bases between. The CDR3 DNA follows: TGTGCCAGCAGTCTACCACGAGGCCCGAACACTGAAGCTTTCTTT. The encoded protein is CASSLPRGPNTEAFF.

The rearrangement uses TRBV2 and TRBJ2-3; no reliable D call. CDR3 length: 15 amino acids. CDR1 and CDR2 (germline): SNHLY, FYNNEI. The ends were cut back, 6 bases at V and 0 bases at J, with 13 bases in the middle. The CDR3 is CASSSSTASTDTQYF. The CDR3 coding sequence is TGTGCCAGCAGCTCCTCGACGGCTAGCACAGATACGCAGTATTTT. The complete variable domain, with remaining parts taken from reference TRBV2 and TRBJ2-3, reads EPEVTQTPSHQVTQMGQEVILRCVPISNHLYFYWYRQILGQKVEFLVSFYNNEISEKSEIFDDQFSVERPDGSNFTLKIRSTKLEDSAMYFCASSSSTASTDTQYFGPGTRLTVL.

This clonotype has just one count. The chain recombines TRBV7-8 with TRBJ2-5; D might be TRBD1 (7 bases). The J call may be faulty, since TRBJ2-7 better matches the DNA end. In germline, CDR1 is SGHVS, CDR2 FQNEAQ. The CDR3 extends over 17 amino acids. The CDR3, as DNA: TGTGCCAGCAGCTTGGATCTAACGCGGGACAGTTCCTACGAGCAGTACTTC. Protein: CASSLDLTRDSSYEQYF.

In the case of this clonotype: The junction does not match germline at one end; this may be a read error. The rearrangement uses TRBV9 and TRBJ1-2; D might be TRBD1 (5 bases). The length of the CDR3 is 13 residues. Germline V lookup: CDR1 SGDLS, CDR2 YYNGEE. CDR3 sequence: CASSTTDTYGYAF. The CDR3 DNA is TGTGCCAGCAGCACGACGGACACATATGGCTACGCCTTC.

This clonotype was picked up a small number of times. V usage is TRBV7-2 and J usage is TRBJ2-1, with D possibly being TRBD1 (5 bases). The CDR3 runs 14 residues. Trimming took 5 bases from V and 8 from J, leaving 16 bases between them. Germline V lookup: CDR1 SGHTA, CDR2 FQGNSA. Here the CDR3 reads CASSRSRAIDEQFF. The CDR3 region has the DNA TGTGCCAGCAGCCGAAGCAGGGCCATAGATGAGCAGTTCTTC.

This clonotype counts as medium-sized. The genes are TRBV10-3 and TRBJ2-6; D unresolved. Germline assignment: CDR1 ENHRY and CDR2 SYGVKD. Trimming took off 4 bases at V and 2 bases at J, with 3 bases between the two ends. CDR3 length: 13 residues. The CDR3 sequence is CAISVAGANVLTF. CDR3 nucleotide sequence: TGTGCCATCAGTGTCGCTGGGGCCAACGTCCTGACTTTC.

The V and J genes are TRBV20-1 and TRBJ2-3; 8 bases fit TRBD2. This CDR3 is built from 15 residues. CDR1 and CDR2 (germline): DFQATT, SNEGSKA (reference sequence). V lost 5 bases to trimming and J lost 2 bases; unmatched junction nucleotides: 9. In DNA, the CDR3 is TGCAGTGCTTTTACCGGGACTAGTCCCACAGATACGCAGTATTTT. It codes for CSAFTGTSPTDTQYF.

V usage is TRBV20-1 and J usage is TRBJ2-3; unclear D gene. This CDR3 is built from 13 residues. Germline assignment: CDR1 DFQATT and CDR2 SNEGSKA (reference sequence). The V and J ends lost 6 bases and 0 bases respectively, with 10 bases between them. The CDR3: CSAAASSTDTQYF. The CDR3 DNA is TGCAGTGCCGCGGCCTCTAGCACAGATACGCAGTATTTT.

This clonotype has only a few counts. The rearrangement links TRBV2 to TRBJ1-5; perhaps TRBD1 as D (6 bases). The CDR3 is 17 residues long. CDR1 and CDR2 (germline): SNHLY, FYNNEI. Trimming took off 4 bases at V and 0 bases at J, with 16 bases between the two ends. In DNA, the CDR3 is TGTGCCAGCAGTGGGGCGGACAGCCGATATAGCAATCAGCCCCAGCATTTT. It encodes CASSGADSRYSNQPQHF.

With respect to this clonotype: One end of the junction does not line up with germline, which may come from a read error. V gene TRBV20-1 combines with J gene TRBJ1-1; D is uncertain. The germline V gene has CDR1 DFQATT and CDR2 SNEGSKA (reference sequence). The CDR3 consists of 14 residues. CDR3 loop: CGARYRDGGTEAFF. DNA for the CDR3: TGCGGTGCTAGATACCGGGATGGAGGAACTGAAGCTTTCTTT.

The V and J genes are TRBV19 and TRBJ1-6; 7 bases match TRBD1. The germline CDR1 and CDR2 sequences are LNHDA and SQIVND (reference sequence). V trimming: 6 bases; J trimming: 8 bases; junction bases outside the gene matches: 4. The CDR3 sequence is 13 residues long. The CDR3 DNA is TGTGCCAGTAGGGGCAGGGGGTATTCACCCCTCCACTTT. Translated, it gives CASRGRGYSPLHF.

The sample holds a few counts of this clonotype. The chain links TRBV19 to TRBJ2-7; 9 bases align to TRBD1. The CDR3 consists of 18 residues. CDR1 and CDR2 from the germline V gene are LNHDA and SQIVND (reference sequence). Trimming cost V 5 bases and J 4 bases; bases outside gene matches: 18. CDR3 sequence: CASSVTRSGTGFGYEQYF. As DNA, the CDR3 is TGTGCCAGTAGTGTCACCCGATCTGGGACAGGGTTCGGATACGAGCAGTACTTC. The full variable domain, in which reference TRBV19 and TRBJ2-7 provide the parts outside the CDR3, is DGGITQSPKYLFRKEGQNVTLSCEQNLNHDAMYWYRQDPGQGLRLIYYSQIVNDFQKGDIAEGYSVSREKKESFPLTVTSAQKNPTAFYLCASSVTRSGTGFGYEQYFGPGTRLTVT.

This clonotype has just a few counts. This rearrangement joins TRBV5-1 to TRBJ2-5; a possible D gene is TRBD1 (6 bases). Trimming left V 5 bases short and J 2 bases short, with 16 bases between. CDR1 is SGHRS and CDR2 is YFSETQ in the germline V gene. The CDR3 is made up of 15 amino acids. For the CDR3, the DNA is TGCGCCAGCAGTTATATGGGGGCTACTCAAGAGACCCAGTACTTC. Protein sequence: CASSYMGATQETQYF.

V is TRBV20-1 and J is TRBJ1-2; D unresolved. Germline assignment: CDR1 DFQATT and CDR2 SNEGSKA (reference sequence). This CDR3 region has 13 residues. Between the trimmed V and J ends, which lost 0 bases and 3 bases, there was a span of 8 bases. CDR3 DNA: TGCAGTGCTAGAGATAGGTCAGACTATGGCTACACCTTC. Translating it yields CSARDRSDYGYTF.

The genes are TRBV19 and TRBJ2-1; D is unresolved. CDR1 and CDR2 (germline): LNHDA, SQIVND (reference sequence). Trimming took 4 bases from V and 5 from J, leaving 15 bases between them. The CDR3 loop spans 15 amino acids. This CDR3 is CASSTQERVHNEQFF. CDR3 DNA: TGTGCCAGTAGTACTCAGGAAAGGGTCCACAATGAGCAGTTCTTC.

J is TRBJ2-1 and V is TRBV20-1, with TRBD2 identical over 7 bases. The CDR3 runs to 14 residues. Losses at the gene ends were 4 bases for V and 0 bases for J; bases not matched to a gene: 3. Germline loops: CDR1 DFQATT, CDR2 SNEGSKA (reference sequence). The CDR3 bases are TGCAGTGCTACAGCGGGACGCTCCTACAATGAGCAGTTCTTC. Its translation is CSATAGRSYNEQFF.

The chain couples TRBV19 to TRBJ1-1; no reliable D call. V gave up 7 bases and J gave up 4 bases, with 13 bases separating them. The CDR3 contains 13 residues. Germline CDR1 reads LNHDA; CDR2 reads SQIVND (reference sequence). CDR3 region: CASNGRVFTEAFF. The CDR3 DNA sequence: TGTGCCAGTAACGGTCGGGTCTTCACTGAAGCTTTCTTT.

This clonotype was counted a few times. The chain recombines TRBV20-1 with TRBJ1-2, with D uncertain. Trimming took 3 bases from V and 4 from J, leaving 15 bases between them. The CDR3 is 14 amino acids. Per germline, CDR1 DFQATT and CDR2 SNEGSKA (reference sequence). This CDR3 is CSARYGDRVYGYTF. The CDR3 DNA reads as TGCAGTGCTAGGTACGGGGATAGAGTCTATGGCTACACCTTC.

This clonotype was seen only a few times. The CDR3 nucleotides read TGTGCCAGCAGTGCACTACAGGTGTTGTCTAATTCACCCCTCCACTTT. Its translation: CASSALQVLSNSPLHF. The rearrangement links TRBV6-2 or TRBV6-3 to TRBJ1-6; weak D call: TRBD1 (5 bases). CDR3 length: 16 amino acids. CDR1 is MNHEY, CDR2 SVGEGT, per germline. The ends were cut back, 5 bases at V and 6 bases at J, with 17 bases in the middle.

This sequence joins TRBV7-2 and TRBJ1-2; D gene unclear. The CDR3 contains 13 residues. V lost 9 bases, J lost 6 bases, and 17 bases lay in between. Germline CDR1 SGHTA, CDR2 FQGNSA. The CDR3 is CASSIFLGNGYTF. DNA for the CDR3: TGTGCCAGTAGTATCTTCCTCGGCAATGGCTACACCTTC.

The V call is TRBV11-1, the J call TRBJ2-7; D not resolved. The germline CDR1 and CDR2 sequences are SGHAT and FQDESV (reference sequence). This CDR3 is 12 amino acids long. V gave up 0 bases and J gave up 3 bases, with 3 bases separating them. The CDR3 sequence: CASSLANYEQYF. CDR3 nucleotides: TGTGCCAGCAGCTTAGCCAACTACGAGCAGTACTTC.

This clonotype was counted a few times. The CDR3 sequence is CASSLSGATEAFF. CDR3 coding DNA: TGTGCCAGCAGCTTATCAGGGGCCACTGAAGCTTTCTTT. V and J are TRBV7-2 and TRBJ1-1, with D possibly being TRBD1 (6 bases). V lost 2 bases, J lost 4 bases, and 8 bases lay in between. Germline V lookup: CDR1 SGHTA, CDR2 FQGNSA. The CDR3 is 13 residues long.

This clonotype was observed a few times. The chain employs TRBV7-8 and TRBJ1-5; D is undetermined. V lost 4 bases and J 4 bases, leaving 8 bases between the germline ends. Germline V lookup: CDR1 SGHVS, CDR2 FQNEAQ. The CDR3 runs to 13 residues. The CDR3 DNA reads as TGTGCCAGCAGCTCCCAGGAGAATCAGCCCCAGCATTTT. Protein: CASSSQENQPQHF.

The chain employs TRBV29-1 and TRBJ2-2; D is perhaps TRBD2 (6 bases). From germline, CDR1 is SQVTM and CDR2 ANQGSEA. V lost 6 bases, J lost 5 bases, and 10 bases lay in between. CDR3 length: 12 residues. Here the CDR3 reads CSVERATGELFF. CDR3 sequence (DNA): TGCAGCGTGGAGCGGGCTACCGGGGAGCTGTTTTTT.

V and J are TRBV4-1 and TRBJ2-5, with a weak D call TRBD2 (6 bases). V was shortened by 8 bases and J by 4 bases, with 17 bases between the two germline ends. The CDR3 has 14 residues. The germline V gene encodes CDR1 MGHRA and CDR2 YSYEKL. The CDR3 DNA reads TGCGCCAGCTCCCTGGAACGGGGGACAGAGACCCAGTACTTC. Its protein product is CASSLERGTETQYF.

This clonotype was counted between two and nine times. DNA for the CDR3: TGTGCCAGCAGCCAATCCCGGGACATCTCCTACGAGCAGTACTTC. Protein: CASSQSRDISYEQYF. The chain links TRBV4-2 to TRBJ2-7, with D perhaps matching TRBD1 (6 bases). The CDR3 spans 15 residues. Germline CDR1 reads LGHNA; CDR2 reads YNFKEQ. Between the trimmed V and J ends, which lost 2 bases and 0 bases, there was a span of 11 bases.